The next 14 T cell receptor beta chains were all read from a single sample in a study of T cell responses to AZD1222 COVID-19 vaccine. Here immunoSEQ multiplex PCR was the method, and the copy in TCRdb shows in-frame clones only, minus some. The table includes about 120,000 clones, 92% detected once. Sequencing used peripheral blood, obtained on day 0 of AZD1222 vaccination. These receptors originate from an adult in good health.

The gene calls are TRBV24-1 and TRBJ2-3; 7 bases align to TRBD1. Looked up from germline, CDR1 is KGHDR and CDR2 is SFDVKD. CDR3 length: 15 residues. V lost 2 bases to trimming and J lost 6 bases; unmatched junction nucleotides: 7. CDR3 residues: CATSDSGTARDTQYF. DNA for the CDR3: TGTGCCACCAGTGATTCGGGGACAGCGAGGGATACGCAGTATTTT.

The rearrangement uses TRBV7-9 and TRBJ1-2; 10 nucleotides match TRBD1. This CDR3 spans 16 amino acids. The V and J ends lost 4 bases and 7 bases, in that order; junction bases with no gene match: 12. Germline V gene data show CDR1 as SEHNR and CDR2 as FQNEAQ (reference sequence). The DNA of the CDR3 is TGTGCCAGCAGCTCCCGTGGGACAGGGGCCCGAGGTGGCTACACCTTC. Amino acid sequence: CASSSRGTGARGGYTF.

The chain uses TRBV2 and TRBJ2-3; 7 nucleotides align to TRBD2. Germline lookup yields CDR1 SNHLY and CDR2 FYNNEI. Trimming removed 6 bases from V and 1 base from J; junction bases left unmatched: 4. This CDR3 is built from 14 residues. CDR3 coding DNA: TGTGCCAGCAGACCTCGGGGGGGCACAGATACGCAGTATTTT. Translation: CASRPRGGTDTQYF.

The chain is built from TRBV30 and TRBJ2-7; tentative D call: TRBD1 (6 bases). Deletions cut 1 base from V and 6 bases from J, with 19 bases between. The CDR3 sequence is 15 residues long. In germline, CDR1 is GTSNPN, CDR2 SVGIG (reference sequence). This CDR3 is CAWSGGREGYREQYF. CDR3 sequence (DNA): TGTGCCTGGAGTGGGGGGCGCGAGGGGTATCGCGAGCAGTACTTC.

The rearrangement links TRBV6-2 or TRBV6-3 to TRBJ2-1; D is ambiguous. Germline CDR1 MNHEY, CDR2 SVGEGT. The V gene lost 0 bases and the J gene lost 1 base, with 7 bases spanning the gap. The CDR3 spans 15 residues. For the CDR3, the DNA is TGTGCCAGCAGTTACTCGCCAGTGTCCTACAATGAGCAGTTCTTC. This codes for CASSYSPVSYNEQFF.

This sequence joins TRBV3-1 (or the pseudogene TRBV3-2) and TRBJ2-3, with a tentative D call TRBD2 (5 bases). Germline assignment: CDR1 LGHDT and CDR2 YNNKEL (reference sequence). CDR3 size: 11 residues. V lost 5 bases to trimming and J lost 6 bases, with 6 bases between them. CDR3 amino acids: CASSEGDTQYF. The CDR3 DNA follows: TGTGCCAGCAGCGAGGGTGATACGCAGTATTTT.

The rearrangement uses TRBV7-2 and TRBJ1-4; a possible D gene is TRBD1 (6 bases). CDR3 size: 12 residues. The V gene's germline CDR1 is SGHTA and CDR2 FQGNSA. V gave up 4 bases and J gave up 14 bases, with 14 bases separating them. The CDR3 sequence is CASSSQTGRLFF. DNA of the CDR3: TGTGCCAGCAGCTCGCAGACAGGCCGTCTGTTTTTT.

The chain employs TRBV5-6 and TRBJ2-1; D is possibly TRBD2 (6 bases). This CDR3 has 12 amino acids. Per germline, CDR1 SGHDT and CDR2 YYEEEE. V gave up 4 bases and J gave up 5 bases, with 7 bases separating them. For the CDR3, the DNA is TGTGCCAGCAGCGGGGGGAACAATGAGCAGTTCTTC. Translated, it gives CASSGGNNEQFF.

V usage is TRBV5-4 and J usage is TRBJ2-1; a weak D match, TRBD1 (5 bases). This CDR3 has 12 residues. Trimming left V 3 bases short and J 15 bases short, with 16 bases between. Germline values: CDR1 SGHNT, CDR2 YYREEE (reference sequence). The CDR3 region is CASSSDSKGPFF. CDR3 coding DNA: TGTGCCAGCAGCTCAGACAGCAAAGGGCCGTTCTTC.

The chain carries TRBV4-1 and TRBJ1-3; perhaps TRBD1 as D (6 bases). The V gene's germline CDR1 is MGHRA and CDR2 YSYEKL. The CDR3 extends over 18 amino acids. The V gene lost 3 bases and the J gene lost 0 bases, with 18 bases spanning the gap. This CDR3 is CASSHVRDTVTSGNTIYF. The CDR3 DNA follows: TGCGCCAGCAGCCACGTACGGGACACCGTGACCTCTGGAAACACCATATATTTT.

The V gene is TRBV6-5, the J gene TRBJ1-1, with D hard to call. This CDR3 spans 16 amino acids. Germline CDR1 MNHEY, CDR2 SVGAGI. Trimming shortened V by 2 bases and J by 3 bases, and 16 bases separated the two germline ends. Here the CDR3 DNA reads TGTGCCAGCAGTTACGGAGGAGAGCCCTCTGACACTGAAGCTTTCTTT. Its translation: CASSYGGEPSDTEAFF.

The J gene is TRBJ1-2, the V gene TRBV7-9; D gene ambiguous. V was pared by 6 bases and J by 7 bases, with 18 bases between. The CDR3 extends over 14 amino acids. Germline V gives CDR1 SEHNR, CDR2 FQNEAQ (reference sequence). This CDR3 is CASRHSSGTGGYTF. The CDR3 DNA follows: TGTGCCAGCAGGCACTCATCAGGTACGGGTGGCTACACCTTC.

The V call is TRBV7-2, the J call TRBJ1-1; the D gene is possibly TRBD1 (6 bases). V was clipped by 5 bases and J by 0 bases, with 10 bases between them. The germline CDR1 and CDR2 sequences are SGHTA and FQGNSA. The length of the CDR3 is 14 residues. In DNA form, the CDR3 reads TGTGCCAGCAGCAGGGGGGTTATGAACACTGAAGCTTTCTTT. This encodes CASSRGVMNTEAFF.

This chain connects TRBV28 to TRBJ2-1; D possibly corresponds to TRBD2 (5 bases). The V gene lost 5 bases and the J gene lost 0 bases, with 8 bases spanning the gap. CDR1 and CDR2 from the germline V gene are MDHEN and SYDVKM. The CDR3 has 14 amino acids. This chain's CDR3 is CASSKAGSYNEQFF. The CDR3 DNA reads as TGTGCCAGCAGTAAGGCGGGCTCCTACAATGAGCAGTTCTTC.